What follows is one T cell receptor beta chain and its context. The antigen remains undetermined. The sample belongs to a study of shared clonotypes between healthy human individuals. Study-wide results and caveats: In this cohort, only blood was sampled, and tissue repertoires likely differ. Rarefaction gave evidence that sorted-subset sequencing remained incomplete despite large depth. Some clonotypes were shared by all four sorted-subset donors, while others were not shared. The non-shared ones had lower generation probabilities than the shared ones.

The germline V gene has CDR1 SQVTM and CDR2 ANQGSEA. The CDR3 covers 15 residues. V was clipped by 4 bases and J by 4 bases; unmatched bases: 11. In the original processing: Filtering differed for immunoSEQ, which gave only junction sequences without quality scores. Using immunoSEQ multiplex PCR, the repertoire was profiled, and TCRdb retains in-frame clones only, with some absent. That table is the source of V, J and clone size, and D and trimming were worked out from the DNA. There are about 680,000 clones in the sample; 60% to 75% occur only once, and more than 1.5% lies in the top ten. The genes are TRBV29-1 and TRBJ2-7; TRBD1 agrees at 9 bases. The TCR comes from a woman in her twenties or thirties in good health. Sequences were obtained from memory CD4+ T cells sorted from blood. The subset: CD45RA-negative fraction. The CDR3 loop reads CSVGDTGGSPYEQYF. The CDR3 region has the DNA TGCAGCGTTGGGGACACAGGGGGCAGTCCGTACGAGCAGTACTTC.